The next 30 T cell receptor beta chains were all read from a single sample in a study of cytomegalovirus exposure and HLA in healthy donors. Primers: 60 Vbeta forward and 13 Jbeta reverse. Sequenced by immunoSEQ multiplex PCR; TCRdb stores in-frame clones only, minus some. Recorded here are fewer than 200,000 clones; the top ten clones represent over 1%. The material sequenced was PBMCs. The receptors come from a woman in her sixties in good health and CMV-seronegative.

About this clone itself: The sample carries other DNA sequences with the same CDR3. The chain couples TRBV4-2 to TRBJ1-1; 7 nucleotides match TRBD1. Germline CDR1 reads LGHNA; CDR2 reads YNFKEQ. CDR3 length equals 14 residues. Trimming at V came to 2 bases and at J to 1 base, leaving 1 base not matched to a gene. CDR3 bases: TGTGCCAGCAGCCAACGGACAGGGAACACTGAAGCTTTCTTT. Protein sequence: CASSQRTGNTEAFF.

The chain uses TRBV15 and TRBJ1-1; no reliable D call. CDR3 length: 15 residues. Germline V CDR1 and CDR2: LNHNV, YYDKDF (reference sequence). V was cut by 0 bases and J by 3 bases, with 11 bases left in between. CDR3 residues: CATSREDGLYTEAFF. As DNA, the CDR3 is TGTGCCACCAGCAGAGAGGACGGACTATACACTGAAGCTTTCTTT.

The genes are TRBV6-5 and TRBJ2-7; TRBD2 matches at 7 bases. Per germline, CDR1 MNHEY and CDR2 SVGAGI. The CDR3 loop spans 14 amino acids. Trimming took 2 bases from V and 4 from J; bases not matched to a gene: 5. The CDR3 DNA reads as TGTGCCAGCAGTTACGCGCCTAGCGGTTACGAGCAGTACTTC. Its protein product is CASSYAPSGYEQYF.

This chain joins TRBV5-1 and TRBJ1-6; 10 bases align to TRBD1. V lost 0 bases, J lost 8 bases, and 5 bases stayed unmatched. The germline gives CDR1 SGHRS, CDR2 YFSETQ. The CDR3 length is 16 residues. The CDR3 sequence is CASSLGEDRGDSPLHF. DNA for the CDR3: TGCGCCAGCAGCTTGGGGGAGGACAGGGGGGATTCACCCCTCCACTTT.

This chain connects TRBV11-2 to TRBJ2-5; 8 positions agree with TRBD2. Germline lookup yields CDR1 SGHAT and CDR2 FQNNGV. CDR3 length: 14 residues. J lost 2 bases, V lost 3 bases, and 2 bases had no gene match. This CDR3 reads CASSFSGGQETQYF. The CDR3 nucleotides are TGTGCCAGCAGCTTTTCGGGAGGGCAAGAGACCCAGTACTTC.

The rearrangement uses TRBV5-6 and TRBJ1-1, with 8 nucleotides matching TRBD1. CDR3 length: 14 residues. The germline V gene has CDR1 SGHDT and CDR2 YYEEEE. After removal of 3 bases from V and 4 bases from J, the junction contained 5 bases not matched to a gene. CDR3 region: CASSYRTGSTEAFF. Written as DNA, the CDR3 is TGTGCCAGCAGCTACCGGACAGGGTCCACTGAAGCTTTCTTT. Based on the CDR3 plus reference TRBV5-6 and TRBJ1-1, the full variable domain is DAGVTQSPTHLIKTRGQQVTLRCSPKSGHDTVSWYQQALGQGPQFIFQYYEEEERQRGNFPDRFSGHQFPNYSSELNVNALLLGDSALYLCASSYRTGSTEAFFGQGTRLTVV.

The chain uses TRBV5-6 and TRBJ1-1; 9 nucleotides agree with TRBD1. V was clipped by 4 bases and J by 1 base; unmatched bases: 8. This CDR3 is 16 amino acids long. Germline V lookup: CDR1 SGHDT, CDR2 YYEEEE. CDR3 bases: TGTGCCAGCAGCCTCAACAGGGGGCATTCGAACACTGAAGCTTTCTTT. This sequence encodes CASSLNRGHSNTEAFF. Full variable domain (remainder filled in from reference TRBV5-6 and TRBJ1-1): DAGVTQSPTHLIKTRGQQVTLRCSPKSGHDTVSWYQQALGQGPQFIFQYYEEEERQRGNFPDRFSGHQFPNYSSELNVNALLLGDSALYLCASSLNRGHSNTEAFFGQGTRLTVV.

The genes are TRBV7-3 and TRBJ2-3; D is undetermined. Germline values: CDR1 SGHTA, CDR2 FQGTGA. Deletions cut 2 bases from V and 2 bases from J, with 8 bases between. This CDR3 is built from 14 residues. The CDR3 coding sequence is TGTGCCAGCAGCTTATTGTCTACCACAGATACGCAGTATTTT. Translating it yields CASSLLSTTDTQYF.

V gene TRBV6-6 combines with J gene TRBJ1-2; D is unresolved. Germline values: CDR1 MNHNY, CDR2 SVGAGI (reference sequence). V was trimmed by 3 bases and J by 8 bases, leaving 13 bases between them. The CDR3 extends over 13 amino acids. CDR3 sequence (DNA): TGTGCCAGCAGTTATCACTGGGTCGGGGGCTACACCTTC. Translation: CASSYHWVGGYTF.

The V and J genes are TRBV7-6 and TRBJ2-7; D gene ambiguous. Trimming left V 5 bases short and J 6 bases short, with 14 bases between. The germline gives CDR1 SGHVS, CDR2 FNYEAQ. The length of the CDR3 is 13 residues. The DNA for the CDR3 is TGTGCCAGCAGCCCGACATCGGTCGCCGAGCAGTACTTC. It specifies CASSPTSVAEQYF.

This sequence joins TRBV7-2 and TRBJ1-2; no firm D call. Trimming took off 6 bases at V and 5 bases at J, with 13 bases between the two ends. This CDR3 comprises 13 residues. CDR1 SGHTA and CDR2 FQGNSA come from the germline V gene. CDR3 coding DNA: TGTGCCAGCAGTCAACGGGGAAGGTATGGCTACACCTTC. This translates into CASSQRGRYGYTF.

The chain has TRBV7-3 and TRBJ1-2; D is possibly TRBD1 (6 bases). V gave up 5 bases and J gave up 0 bases, with 22 bases separating them. CDR3 size: 18 residues. Germline CDR1 SGHTA, CDR2 FQGTGA. This CDR3 is CASSQRRVDRNSNYGYTF. CDR3 bases: TGTGCCAGCAGCCAACGGCGCGTAGACAGGAACTCTAACTATGGCTACACCTTC.

On this clone: The junction differs from germline at one of its ends, possibly a read error. CDR3 in amino acids: CSAEIQGALDYGYTF. As DNA, the CDR3 is TGCAGCGCTGAAATACAGGGGGCTCTGGACTATGGCTACACCTTC. The rearrangement joins TRBV29-1 to TRBJ1-2, with TRBD1 matching over 9 bases. This CDR3 region has 15 residues. Germline V gives CDR1 SQVTM, CDR2 ANQGSEA.

The genes are TRBV7-9 and TRBJ2-7, with 10 nucleotides matching TRBD2. The junction had 12 bases not matched to a gene; V was cut back by 5 bases and J by 5 bases. The CDR3 spans 16 residues. Looked up from germline, CDR1 is SEHNR and CDR2 is FQNEAQ (reference sequence). The chain's CDR3 is CASSAYVQREGNEQYF. The CDR3 DNA reads as TGTGCCAGCAGCGCCTACGTCCAGCGGGAGGGGAACGAGCAGTACTTC.

The CDR3 loop reads CASSLKGGTGGVTGELFF. The DNA of the CDR3 is TGTGCCAGCAGCTTAAAGGGGGGGACAGGGGGAGTCACCGGGGAGCTGTTTTTT. This rearrangement joins TRBV7-3 to TRBJ2-2; the match to TRBD1 covers 11 bases. The length of the CDR3 is 18 residues. The J segment lost 4 bases and the V segment lost 1 base, leaving 8 bases of the junction unmatched. Germline lookup yields CDR1 SGHTA and CDR2 FQGTGA.

The chain links TRBV6-1 to TRBJ1-3; maybe TRBD1 (5 bases). Germline values: CDR1 MNHNS, CDR2 SASEGT. The germline V and J ends were trimmed by 7 bases and 6 bases, with 16 bases remaining between them. This CDR3 has 14 residues. CDR3 sequence reads: CASKPGGTENTIYF. The CDR3, as DNA: TGTGCCAGCAAGCCGGGAGGGACTGAAAACACCATATATTTT.

This chain joins TRBV5-4 and TRBJ2-1, with 11 bases aligning to TRBD2. The trim removed 0 bases at V and 4 bases at J, leaving 0 bases unmatched. The germline V gene encodes CDR1 SGHNT and CDR2 YYREEE (reference sequence). CDR3 size: 15 residues. DNA for the CDR3: TGTGCCAGCAGCTTGGGACTAGCGGGGTACAATGAGCAGTTCTTC. Encoded protein: CASSLGLAGYNEQFF.

This rearrangement joins TRBV7-3 to TRBJ2-1; 7 bases map to TRBD1. The germline V gene has CDR1 SGHTA and CDR2 FQGTGA. The CDR3 spans 14 residues. The V segment lost 5 bases and the J segment 2 bases; nucleotides outside the gene matches: 3. CDR3 sequence (DNA): TGTGCCAGCAGCCCGGGACAGACCTACAATGAGCAGTTCTTC. The encoded protein is CASSPGQTYNEQFF.

The J gene is TRBJ2-2, the V gene TRBV2; maybe TRBD2 (6 bases). CDR1 is SNHLY, CDR2 FYNNEI, per germline. CDR3 length: 15 amino acids. Trimming cost V 0 bases and J 3 bases, with 8 bases left between them. This chain's CDR3 is CASSEAGTDTGELFF. CDR3 coding DNA: TGTGCCAGCAGTGAAGCCGGGACTGACACCGGGGAGCTGTTTTTT.

This chain uses TRBV19 with TRBJ2-1; possibly TRBD2 for D (6 bases). Germline V gene data show CDR1 as LNHDA and CDR2 as SQIVND (reference sequence). This CDR3 has 14 amino acids. Trimming stripped 4 bases from V and 10 bases from J, with 17 bases between. CDR3 bases: TGTGCCAGTAGTACCCCCGGGACTTCGGAAGAGCAGTTCTTC. Its protein is CASSTPGTSEEQFF.

V usage is TRBV30 and J usage is TRBJ1-5, with unresolved D. CDR1 and CDR2 from the germline V gene are GTSNPN and SVGIG (reference sequence). The V and J ends lost 0 bases and 4 bases respectively, with 7 bases between them. This CDR3 is built from 13 residues. CDR3 in DNA: TGTGCCTGGAGTGTAGACTGGAATCAGCCCCAGCATTTT. Amino acid sequence: CAWSVDWNQPQHF.

The V gene is TRBV7-2, the J gene TRBJ2-3, with D possibly being TRBD1 (5 bases). Looked up from germline, CDR1 is SGHTA and CDR2 is FQGNSA. Deletions cut 5 bases from V and 0 bases from J, with 9 bases between. CDR3 length: 14 amino acids. The CDR3 loop reads CASSRQTSTDTQYF. CDR3 sequence (DNA): TGTGCCAGCAGCCGACAGACTAGCACAGATACGCAGTATTTT.

This chain joins TRBV5-6 and TRBJ1-2; tentatively, D is TRBD1 (5 bases). The length of the CDR3 is 12 residues. V lost 6 bases and J lost 6, with 12 bases in between. Germline CDR1 is SGHDT and CDR2 is YYEEEE. CDR3 in DNA: TGTGCCAGCACTTTAAGCAGGGATGGCTACACCTTC. Encoded protein: CASTLSRDGYTF.

The chain recombines TRBV7-9 with TRBJ1-1; unclear D gene. CDR1 and CDR2 (germline): SEHNR, FQNEAQ (reference sequence). Trimming removed 1 base at V and 3 bases at J, with 9 bases between. The CDR3 runs to 14 residues. DNA for the CDR3: TGTGCCAGCAGCTTAGTCTCTCTCGACACTGAAGCTTTCTTT. Translating gives CASSLVSLDTEAFF.

The V gene is TRBV13, the J gene TRBJ1-1; unclear D gene. This CDR3 region has 14 residues. Trimming left V 4 bases short and J 1 base short, with 10 bases between. Germline CDR1 and CDR2: PRHDT and FYEKMQ (reference sequence). The CDR3: CASSSLMRNTEAFF. CDR3 nucleotides: TGTGCCAGCAGCTCGCTTATGCGGAACACTGAAGCTTTCTTT.

This chain uses TRBV27 with TRBJ1-1, with D unclear. This CDR3 spans 14 amino acids. Trimming stripped 1 base from V and 0 bases from J, with 6 bases between. From germline, CDR1 is MNHEY and CDR2 SMNVEV (reference sequence). The CDR3 nucleotides are TGTGCCAGCAGTTTATTGAGGATGAACACTGAAGCTTTCTTT. Protein: CASSLLRMNTEAFF.

The V call is TRBV2, the J call TRBJ1-5, with D unresolved. Germline-derived CDR1 and CDR2 are SNHLY and FYNNEI. CDR3 length equals 14 residues. V was clipped by 5 bases and J by 5 bases, with 13 bases between them. In DNA form, the CDR3 reads TGTGCCAGCAGTCCTTCCTTTTCGGATCAGCCCCAGCATTTT. Encoded protein: CASSPSFSDQPQHF.

The chain couples TRBV5-1 to TRBJ2-2; 7 bases are shared with TRBD1. The V gene's germline CDR1 is SGHRS and CDR2 YFSETQ. This CDR3 comprises 14 residues. V lost 0 bases, J lost 7 bases, and 3 bases stayed unmatched. CDR3 residues: CASSLDSGGGELFF. Written as DNA, the CDR3 is TGCGCCAGCAGCTTGGACTCAGGGGGCGGGGAGCTGTTTTTT.

The chain is built from TRBV11-2 and TRBJ1-4; perhaps TRBD1 as D (5 bases). V lost 4 bases and J lost 0, with 12 bases in between. Germline V lookup: CDR1 SGHAT, CDR2 FQNNGV. CDR3 length equals 16 residues. The CDR3 protein is CASSSSRGTTNEKLFF. CDR3 DNA: TGTGCCAGCAGCTCGTCCCGGGGGACAACTAATGAAAAACTGTTTTTT.

This rearrangement joins TRBV2 to TRBJ2-2; D gene ambiguous. This CDR3 spans 15 amino acids. V shed 2 bases and J shed 2 bases, with 9 bases lying between them. Germline V gene lookup returns CDR1 SNHLY and CDR2 FYNNEI. CDR3 sequence reads: CASSEFRLNTGELFF. DNA of the CDR3: TGTGCCAGCAGTGAATTCAGGCTTAACACCGGGGAGCTGTTTTTT.